This TCR beta chain was captured by sequencing in a study of control samples from healthy donors and cancer patients. This CDR3 spans 13 amino acids. Germline V lookup: CDR1 MNHNY, CDR2 SVGAGI (reference sequence). V shed 2 bases and J shed 1 base, with 5 bases lying between them. Measured with immunoSEQ multiplex PCR; TCRdb has only the in-frame clones, and not every one. The sample has 150,000 to 200,000 clones, roughly 94% seen once. This receptor was identified in a man between 60 and 70 years old with colorectal cancer. The specimen was PBMCs. The rearrangement uses TRBV6-6 and TRBJ2-5; D remains ambiguous. Here the CDR3 reads CASSYLTQETQYF. CDR3 DNA: TGTGCCAGCAGTTACCTCACCCAAGAGACCCAGTACTTC.